This TCR beta chain was retrieved from a study of OX40 agonist ivuxolimab in advanced cancers. Notes on the research overall: The costimulatory receptor OX40 (CD134) was targeted by ivuxolimab, a fully human IgG2 agonistic monoclonal antibody. Intravenous ivuxolimab was administered to patients every 2 weeks at six dose levels: 0.01, 0.1, 0.3, 1.5, 3 and 10 mg/kg. Of the approximately 50 dose-escalation patients, hepatocellular carcinoma was present in 19, melanoma in roughly 15, renal cell carcinoma in 9 and head and neck cancer in 9. The dose-escalation cohort was approximately 83% male with a mean age of approximately 60 years, ranging from about 20 to 85. Patients were allowed to have had prior anti-PD-1, anti-PD-L1 or anti-CTLA-4 therapy, and more than 35% of the dose-escalation patients had been treated with checkpoint inhibitors. Partial responses were achieved by three dose-escalation patients, of whom one had hepatocellular carcinoma and two had cutaneous melanoma. The point of sequencing TCRbeta in the periphery was to test whether ivuxolimab changed TCR sequence diversity and drove clonal T-cell expansion. The paper describes the monotherapy dose-escalation part (N of about 47 patients) of the phase I trial of ivuxolimab.

What the research found in general, with its limitations: In the 0.1-3.0 mg/kg groups, partial responders were among the patients with the lowest normalized peripheral clonal expansion, particularly in CD8+ T cells. After ivuxolimab, more expanded clones were found on average in CD8+ T cells than in CD4+ T cells. Antigen specificity was not determined for the clonally expanded peripheral T cells. At doses of 0.1 to 3.0 mg/kg, clonal expansion of both CD4+ and CD8+ T cells in blood was seen between baseline and week 6. Low levels of normalized T-cell clonal expansion were also seen in some patients who did not respond.

Comment on this clone: The antigen it recognizes is unknown. Within one base of it there is no much larger clone, and no base qualities were kept.

Including cysteine and phenylalanine, the CDR3 has 12 amino acids. Only the CDR3 portion is preserved as DNA: 36 bases, with reading frame beginning at the first base. Cut back by 4 bases and 6 bases, the V and J ends lie 6 bases apart. In the germline V gene, CDR1 corresponds to SGHNT and CDR2 to YENEEA. Patients with autoimmune disease history or receiving systemic immunosuppression were excluded from the trial. Peripheral blood for TCR sequencing was collected from all dose cohorts at baseline, on cycle 4 day 1, and on cycle 7 day 1. Samples came from an open-label, multicenter, first-in-human phase I dose-escalation trial of ivuxolimab. The trial enrolled adults with locally advanced or metastatic head and neck squamous cell, hepatocellular, melanoma or renal cell carcinoma. Before TCR sequencing, CD4+ T cells and CD8+ T cells were sorted from peripheral blood as separate populations. Genomic DNA was isolated from the sorted cells so that the TCRbeta CDR3 region could be sequenced. TCRbeta CDR3 regions were sequenced using the immunoSEQ Assay. In its TCRdb copy, this immuneACCESS table keeps in-frame sequences only and misses some clones. Where compared with another copy, unresolved V genes explain less than half of these, and the others have no known cause. Counted in this sample were about 19,000 clones; roughly nine tenths of them appeared once. About 50% of the sample is in the top ten clones.

The TCR sequence derives from an adult with an advanced solid tumor such as melanoma, head and neck, liver or kidney cancer. Rearrangement joined TRBV11-3 to TRBJ2-2; no confident D gene assignment can be made. The source material was CD4+ or CD8+ T cells sorted from blood, sampled in a trial of the OX40 agonist ivuxolimab. CDR3 region: CASSSLSGELFF. The nucleotides read TGTGCCAGCAGCTCCCTGTCCGGGGAGCTGTTTTTT.